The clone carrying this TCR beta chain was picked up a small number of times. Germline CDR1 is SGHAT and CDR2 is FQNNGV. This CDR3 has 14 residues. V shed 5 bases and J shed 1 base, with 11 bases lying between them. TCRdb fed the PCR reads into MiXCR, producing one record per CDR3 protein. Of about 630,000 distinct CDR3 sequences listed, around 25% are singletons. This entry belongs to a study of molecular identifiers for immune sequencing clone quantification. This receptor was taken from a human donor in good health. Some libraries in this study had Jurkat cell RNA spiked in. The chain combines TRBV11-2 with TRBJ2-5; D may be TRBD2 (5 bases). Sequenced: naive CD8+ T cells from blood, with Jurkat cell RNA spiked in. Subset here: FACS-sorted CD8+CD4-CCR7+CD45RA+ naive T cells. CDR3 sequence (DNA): TGTGCCAGCAGCCACTGGGCGGGCCAAGAGACCCAGTACTTC. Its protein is CASSHWAGQETQYF.